The present TCR beta chain was sequenced within a study of blood T cell repertoires in COVID-19 (dated by TCRdb to 2020 to 2022). With respect to the entire study: Samples covering the acute and convalescent phases of COVID-19 were provided by collaborators in the United States, Italy and Spain. The material from the prospective study consisted of cDNA or gDNA derived from T cells, B-cell-depleted T cells, or PBMCs. The dataset comprised deeply sampled blood TCRbeta repertoires from subjects exposed to, actively infected with, or recovered from COVID-19. The repertoires were made available in a free public database intended to serve as a resource for research on the immune response to SARS-CoV-2. The samples were drawn from two sources: the first 160 participants of the ongoing ImmuneRACE study, and over 1,000 subjects contributed by 6 global collaborators. A de-identified subject ID, COVID-19 status, age in years and sex were almost always included in the sample metadata. Where available, HLA class I and class II types were obtained from metadata supplied by the sample provider rather than from assay-based typing.

About this clone itself: Its antigen is still unknown. The input lacks base qualities; no much larger clone sits a single base away.

V is cut by 0 bases and J by 0 bases, and the space between the germline ends is 9 bases. CDR1 and CDR2 (LGHNA, YSLEER) derive from the germline V gene. The CDR3, cysteine through phenylalanine, is 16 amino acids long. The only DNA kept is the CDR3, 48 bases in frame from the first base. Study-wide conclusions, independent of this receptor: Clinical and demographic metadata were provided uncurated, with the amount varying by source and participant.

Participants in the prospective study were aged roughly 18 to 100 years, lived in some 24 United States geographic areas, and enrolled through a virtual design. In the prospective study, cohorts were assigned on the basis of participant-reported clinical history obtained from a screening survey and a study questionnaire. Recovered participants in ImmuneRACE Cohort 3 were defined by two consecutive negative NP/OP PCR tests, clearance by a healthcare professional, or resolution of symptoms. In the prospective study, mobile phlebotomists collected whole blood, serum and a nasopharyngeal or oropharyngeal swab from each participant. Prospective study participants could optionally give additional blood draws and questionnaires over an approximately 2-month period. Blood samples from the prospective study were shipped frozen or at room temperature prior to DNA extraction. TCRbeta CDR3 regions were amplified from genomic DNA by means of the immunoSEQ Assay, a bias-controlled multiplex PCR. The paper's processing steps were these. The number of nucleated cells in each sample was estimated from the amplification of reference gene primers within the assay. Sequence reads were collapsed and filtered to measure the absolute abundance of every unique TCRbeta CDR3 rearrangement. For each sample, productive Simpson clonality was calculated by taking the square root of Simpson's diversity index across productive rearrangements. TCRdb retrieved this table from immuneACCESS and kept in-frame rearrangements only. Not all clones are present; in checked studies, unresolved V genes account for under half, and no reason is known for the remainder. The V and J calls and clone size are taken from that table; D and trimming were inferred from the DNA. This sample holds roughly 520,000 clones; more than 75% were observed only once. The ten largest clonotypes hold less than 2% of the sample.

The sequence derives from a woman between 35 and 50 years old who had recovered from COVID-19. Material: PBMCs or T cells enriched from blood (not recorded which). The chain is assembled from TRBV4-3 and TRBJ2-1; TRBD2 is a possible D gene, resting on 5 matching bases. The DNA sequence follows: TGCGCCAGCAGCCAAGATAGGAGGAGCTCCTACAATGAGCAGTTCTTC. Translated, it reads CASSQDRRSSYNEQFF.